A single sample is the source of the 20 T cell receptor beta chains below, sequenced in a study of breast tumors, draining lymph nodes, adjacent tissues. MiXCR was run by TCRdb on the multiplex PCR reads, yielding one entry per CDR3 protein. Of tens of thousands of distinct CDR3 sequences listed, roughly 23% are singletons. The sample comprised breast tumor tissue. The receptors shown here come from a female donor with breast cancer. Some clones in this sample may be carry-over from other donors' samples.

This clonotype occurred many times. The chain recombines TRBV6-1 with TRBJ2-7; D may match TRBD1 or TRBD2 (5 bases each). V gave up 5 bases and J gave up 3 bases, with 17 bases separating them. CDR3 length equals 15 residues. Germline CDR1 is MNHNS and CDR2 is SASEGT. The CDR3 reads CASSLRDQSSYEQYF. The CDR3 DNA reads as TGTGCCAGCAGTCTCCGGGACCAATCTAGCTACGAGCAGTACTTC.

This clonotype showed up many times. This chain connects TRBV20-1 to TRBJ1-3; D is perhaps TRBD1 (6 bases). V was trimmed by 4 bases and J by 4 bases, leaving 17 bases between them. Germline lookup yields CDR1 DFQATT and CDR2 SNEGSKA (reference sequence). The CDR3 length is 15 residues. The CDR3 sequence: CSAKAGGSGGNTIYF. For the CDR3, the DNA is TGCAGTGCTAAGGCGGGGGGCTCGGGGGGAAACACCATATATTTT.

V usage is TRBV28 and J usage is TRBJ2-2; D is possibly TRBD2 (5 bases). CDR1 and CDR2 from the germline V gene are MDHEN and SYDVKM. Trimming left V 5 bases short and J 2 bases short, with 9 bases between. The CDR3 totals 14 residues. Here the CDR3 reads CASSSGRNTGELFF. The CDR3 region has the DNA TGTGCCAGCAGTAGCGGACGAAACACCGGGGAGCTGTTTTTT.

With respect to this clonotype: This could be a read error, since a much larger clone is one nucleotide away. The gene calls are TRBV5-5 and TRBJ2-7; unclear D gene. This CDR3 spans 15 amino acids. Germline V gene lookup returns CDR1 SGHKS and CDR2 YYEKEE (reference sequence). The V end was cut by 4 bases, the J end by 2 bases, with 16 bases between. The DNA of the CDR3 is TGTGCCAGCAGCCAAGCCAGGACGGCCCCCTACGAGCAGTACTTC. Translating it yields CASSQARTAPYEQYF.

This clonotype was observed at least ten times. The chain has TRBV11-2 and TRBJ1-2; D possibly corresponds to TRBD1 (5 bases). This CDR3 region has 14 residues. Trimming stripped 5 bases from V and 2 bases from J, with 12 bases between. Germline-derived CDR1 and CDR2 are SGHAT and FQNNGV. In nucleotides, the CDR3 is TGTGCCAGCAGCCAACCGGGACGGAACTATGGCTACACCTTC. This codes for CASSQPGRNYGYTF.

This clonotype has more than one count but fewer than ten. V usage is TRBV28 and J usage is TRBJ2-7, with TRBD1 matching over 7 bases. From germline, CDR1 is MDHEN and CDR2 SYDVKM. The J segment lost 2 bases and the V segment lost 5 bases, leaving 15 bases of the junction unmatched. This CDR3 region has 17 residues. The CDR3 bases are TGTGCCAGCAGTGGACAAAAACGGGACAGTATTACCTACGAGCAGTACTTC. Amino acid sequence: CASSGQKRDSITYEQYF.

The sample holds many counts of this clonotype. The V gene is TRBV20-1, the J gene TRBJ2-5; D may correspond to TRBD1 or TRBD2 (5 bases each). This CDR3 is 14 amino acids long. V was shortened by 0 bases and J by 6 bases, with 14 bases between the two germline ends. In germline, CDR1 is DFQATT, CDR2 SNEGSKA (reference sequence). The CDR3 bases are TGCAGTGCTAGAGATGCTAGCCGGGGCCAGACCCAGTACTTC. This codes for CSARDASRGQTQYF.

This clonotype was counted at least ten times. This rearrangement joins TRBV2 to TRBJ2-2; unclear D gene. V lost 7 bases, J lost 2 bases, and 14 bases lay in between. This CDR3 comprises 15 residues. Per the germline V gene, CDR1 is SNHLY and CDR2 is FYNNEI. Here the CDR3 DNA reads TGTGCCAGCACGACGGTGAGATCCAACACCGGGGAGCTGTTTTTT. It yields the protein CASTTVRSNTGELFF.

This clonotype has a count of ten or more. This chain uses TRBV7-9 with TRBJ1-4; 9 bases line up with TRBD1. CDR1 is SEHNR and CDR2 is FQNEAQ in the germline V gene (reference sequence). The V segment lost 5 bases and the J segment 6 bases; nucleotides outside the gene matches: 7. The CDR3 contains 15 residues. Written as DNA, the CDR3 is TGTGCCAGCAGCAAACAACAGGGGGCTTATGAAAAACTGTTTTTT. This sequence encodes CASSKQQGAYEKLFF. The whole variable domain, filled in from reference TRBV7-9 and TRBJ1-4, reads DTGVSQNPRHKITKRGQNVTFRCDPISEHNRLYWYRQTLGQGPEFLTYFQNEAQLEKSRLLSDRFSAERPKGSFSTLEIQRTEQGDSAMYLCASSKQQGAYEKLFFGSGTQLSVL.

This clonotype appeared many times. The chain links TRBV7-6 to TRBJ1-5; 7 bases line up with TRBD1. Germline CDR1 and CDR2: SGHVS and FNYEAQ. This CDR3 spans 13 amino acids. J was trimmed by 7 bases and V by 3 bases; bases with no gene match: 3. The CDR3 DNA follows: TGTGCCAGCAGCTTGGGACAGCAGCAGCCCCAGCATTTT. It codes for CASSLGQQQPQHF.

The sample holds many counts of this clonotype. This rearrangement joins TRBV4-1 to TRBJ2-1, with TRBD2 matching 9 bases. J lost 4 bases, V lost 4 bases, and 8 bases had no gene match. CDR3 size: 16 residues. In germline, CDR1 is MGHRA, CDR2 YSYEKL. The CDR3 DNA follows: TGCGCCAGCAGCCTCTCAGGACTAGCGAAATACAATGAGCAGTTCTTC. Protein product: CASSLSGLAKYNEQFF.

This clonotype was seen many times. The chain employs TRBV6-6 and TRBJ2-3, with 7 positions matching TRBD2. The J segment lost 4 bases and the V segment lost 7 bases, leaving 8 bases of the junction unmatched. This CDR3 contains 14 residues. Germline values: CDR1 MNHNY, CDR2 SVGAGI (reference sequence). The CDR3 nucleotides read TGTGCCAGCACACGGGGAGGGGTCGCAGATACGCAGTATTTT. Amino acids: CASTRGGVADTQYF.

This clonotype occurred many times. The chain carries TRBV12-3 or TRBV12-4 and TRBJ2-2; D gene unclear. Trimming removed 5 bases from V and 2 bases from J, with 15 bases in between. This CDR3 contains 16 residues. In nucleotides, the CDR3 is TGTGCCAGCAGTAGGCAAGTTACCGTCAACACCGGGGAGCTGTTTTTT. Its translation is CASSRQVTVNTGELFF.

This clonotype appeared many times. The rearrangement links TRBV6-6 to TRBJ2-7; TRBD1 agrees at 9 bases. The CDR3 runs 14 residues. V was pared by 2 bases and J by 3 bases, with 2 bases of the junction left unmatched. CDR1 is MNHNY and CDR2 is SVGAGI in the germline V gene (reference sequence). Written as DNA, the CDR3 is TGTGCCAGCAGTTACCTGGGACAGGGCTACGAGCAGTACTTC. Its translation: CASSYLGQGYEQYF.

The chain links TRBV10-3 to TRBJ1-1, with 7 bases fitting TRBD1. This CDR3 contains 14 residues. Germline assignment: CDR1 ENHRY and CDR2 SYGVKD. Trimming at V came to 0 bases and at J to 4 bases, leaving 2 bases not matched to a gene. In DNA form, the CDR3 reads TGTGCCATCAGTGAGTCGTCAGGGGGCACTGAAGCTTTCTTT. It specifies CAISESSGGTEAFF.

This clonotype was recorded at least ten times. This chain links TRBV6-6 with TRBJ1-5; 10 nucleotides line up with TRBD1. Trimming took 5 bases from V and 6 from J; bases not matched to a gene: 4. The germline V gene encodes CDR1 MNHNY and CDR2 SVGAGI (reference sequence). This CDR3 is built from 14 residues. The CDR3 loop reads CASSLTGGSQPQHF. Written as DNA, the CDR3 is TGTGCCAGCAGTCTGACAGGGGGCAGTCAGCCCCAGCATTTT.

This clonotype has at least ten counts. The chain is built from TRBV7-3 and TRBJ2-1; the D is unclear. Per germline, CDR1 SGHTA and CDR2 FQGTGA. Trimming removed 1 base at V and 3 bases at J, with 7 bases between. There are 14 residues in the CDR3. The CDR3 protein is CASSLIGNYNEQFF. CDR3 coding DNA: TGTGCCAGCAGCTTAATTGGGAACTACAATGAGCAGTTCTTC.

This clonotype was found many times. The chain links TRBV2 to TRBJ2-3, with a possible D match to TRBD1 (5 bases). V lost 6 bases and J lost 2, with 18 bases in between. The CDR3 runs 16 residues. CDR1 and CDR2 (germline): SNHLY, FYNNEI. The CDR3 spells CASSARGGPNTDTQYF. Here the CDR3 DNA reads TGTGCCAGCAGCGCAAGGGGCGGCCCTAACACAGATACGCAGTATTTT.

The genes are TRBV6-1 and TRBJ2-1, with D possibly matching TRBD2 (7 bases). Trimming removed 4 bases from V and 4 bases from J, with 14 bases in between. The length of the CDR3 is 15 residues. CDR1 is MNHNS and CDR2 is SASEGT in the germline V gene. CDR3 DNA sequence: TGTGCCAGCAGTGCCAGGGAGGGGGGATACAATGAGCAGTTCTTC. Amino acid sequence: CASSAREGGYNEQFF.

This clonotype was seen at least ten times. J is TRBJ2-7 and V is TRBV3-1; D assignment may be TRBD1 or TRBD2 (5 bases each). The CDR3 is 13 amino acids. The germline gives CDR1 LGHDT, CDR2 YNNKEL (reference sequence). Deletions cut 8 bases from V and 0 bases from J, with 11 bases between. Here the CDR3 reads CASGDPRSYEQYF. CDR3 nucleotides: TGTGCCAGCGGGGACCCGCGCTCCTACGAGCAGTACTTC.